This is a list of T cell receptor beta chains from one sample in a study of cytomegalovirus exposure and HLA in healthy donors. Sequencing used immunoSEQ multiplex PCR; TCRdb keeps in-frame clones, though not all of them. The sample contains 75,000 to 100,000 clones, around 73% of which appear only once. The sequenced sample consisted of PBMCs. These receptors originate from a man aged 40-49 years in good health and CMV-seronegative. Both conserved end residues are part of each CDR3. The D gene is left open where the match is weak. For some rows the clone size is stated as once, few or many, or as a class when expanded; others skip it.

NA NA TRBJ1-4 TRBV6-6 TGTGCCAGCAGTTCACTGACAGGTGAAAAACTGTTTTTT CASSSLTGEKLFF
NA NA TRBJ2-3 TRBV7-6 TGTGCCAGCAGCTTATCTCCAGATACGCAGTATTTT CASSLSPDTQYF
NA NA TRBJ2-5 TRBV6-6 TGTGCCATCTCCGGGAGTAATTCAGAGACCCAGTACTTC CAISGSNSETQYF
TRBD2 once TRBJ2-5 TRBV4-1 TGCGCCAGCAGCAACCCGTCGGAACTAGCGGCACAAGAGACCCAGTACTTC CASSNPSELAAQETQYF
NA NA TRBJ2-7 TRBV30 TGTGCCTGGAGTGTGTGGGAGTCGGGCGAGCAGTACTTC CAWSVWESGEQYF
NA NA TRBJ2-7 TRBV7-8 TGTGCCAGCAGCTTAGGCGCCCGTACCGAGCAGTACTTC CASSLGARTEQYF
TRBD2 many TRBJ2-5 TRBV6-1 TGTGCCAGCTCAAGTGTAGCGGGGGGGCAAGAGACCCAGTACTTC CASSSVAGGQETQYF
NA NA TRBJ2-3 TRBV5-1 TGCGCCAGCAGCTTGGAAGTTACTAGCACAGATACGCAGTATTTT CASSLEVTSTDTQYF
NA NA TRBJ2-7 TRBV7-6 TGTGCCAGCAGCTTAGAACAGGGCCATCCCCTCAAGTTGTACTTC CASSLEQGHPLKLYF
NA NA TRBJ1-2 TRBV6-7 TGTGCCAGCAGTTTAACCCCGAGAGATAACTATGGCTACACCTTC CASSLTPRDNYGYTF
TRBD1 once TRBJ1-2 TRBV4-3 TGCGCCAGCAGCCAAGATCCACGACAGGGCTCTAACTATGGCTACACCTTC CASSQDPRQGSNYGYTF
NA NA TRBJ2-5 TRBV6-1 TGTGCCAGCAGTGAAGACAGGGTGGAGGAGACCCAGTACTTC CASSEDRVEETQYF
TRBD1 NA TRBJ1-1 TRBV4-2 TGTGCCAGCAGCCATGACAGGGTGAGCACTGAAGCTTTCTTT CASSHDRVSTEAFF
TRBD1 NA TRBJ1-2 TRBV7-8 TGTGCCAGCAGCTTAATCGCGGGGCAGGGGGCGAGAGGCTACACCTTC CASSLIAGQGARGYTF
NA NA TRBJ1-2 TRBV2 TGTGCCAGCAGGGGACAAGAAGGCTACACCTTC CASRGQEGYTF
NA NA TRBJ2-3 TRBV27 TGTGCCAGCAGTGCGACTACCCTCCCGGGTAGCACAGATACGCAGTATTTT CASSATTLPGSTDTQYF
NA few TRBJ1-2 TRBV7-6 TGTGCCAGCAGCTTTGCAGGGAACTATGGCTACACCTTC CASSFAGNYGYTF
NA NA TRBJ1-5 TRBV5-4 TGTGCCAGCAGCTTGCGGAAGGAGAGACAGGCCTCACCTCAGCCCCAGCATTTT CASSLRKERQASPQPQHF
NA NA TRBJ1-1 TRBV2 TGTGCGTTCACGGTGGGCCGGAACACTGAAGCTTTCTTT CAFTVGRNTEAFF
NA NA TRBJ2-3 TRBV2 TGTGCCAGCAGTGAAGGATACTTTAGCACAGATACGCAGTATTTT CASSEGYFSTDTQYF
NA NA TRBJ2-1 TRBV19 TGTGCCAGTAGAGTAATGGGGAGCTCCTACAATGAGCAGTTCTTC CASRVMGSSYNEQFF
NA NA TRBJ1-2 TRBV6-1 TGTGCCACCGTTTTTTCGAGGTATGGCTACACCTTC CATVFSRYGYTF
NA NA TRBJ1-1 TRBV13 TGTGCCAGCAGCTTCCAGGGTGGGAAGGCTTTCTTT CASSFQGGKAFF
NA NA TRBJ2-7 TRBV6-5 TGTGCCAGCAGCCACAGGTCACTCTACGAGCAGTACTTC CASSHRSLYEQYF
NA few TRBJ2-7 TRBV2 TGTGCCAGCCTCCCTCAGAGGGATCTCGAGCAGTACTTC CASLPQRDLEQYF
NA NA TRBJ1-4 TRBV2 TGTGCCAGCAGTGACAGGCCCGGGGCTAATGAAAAACTGTTTTTT CASSDRPGANEKLFF
TRBD1 NA TRBJ2-7 TRBV5-1 TGCGCCAGCCGGGACAGCTCCTACGAGCAGTACTTC CASRDSSYEQYF
NA few TRBJ1-5 TRBV15 TGTGCCACCAGCAGAGTGCTAAATCAGCCCCAGCATTTT CATSRVLNQPQHF
TRBD2 few TRBJ2-1 TRBV10-3 TGTGCCATCAGTGAGCTAGCGGGGGATGGTGAGCAGTTCTTC CAISELAGDGEQFF
NA few TRBJ1-6 TRBV15 TGTGCCACCAGCAGAGATAAGCCCCGGGGTTGGAGGATTGCCTCCTATAATTCACCCCTCCACTTT CATSRDKPRGWRIASYNSPLHF
NA few TRBJ1-4 TRBV28 TGTGCCAGCAGTTTGCCCCTAGCAACCGCTAATGAAAAACTGTTTTTT CASSLPLATANEKLFF
TRBD2 NA TRBJ2-1 TRBV29-1 TGCAGCGTTGAAGGCGCGATCGGCGGAAGCGGGGGGTTCTACAATGAGCAGTTCTTC CSVEGAIGGSGGFYNEQFF
TRBD1 NA TRBJ2-7 TRBV27 TGTGCCAGCAGACTGGGACAGGGTTTTTTCTACGAGCAGTACTTC CASRLGQGFFYEQYF
TRBD1 once TRBJ2-3 TRBV5-6 TGTGCCAGCAGCCGGGACAGCTCAGATACGCAGTATTTT CASSRDSSDTQYF
TRBD1 few TRBJ1-3 TRBV5-1 TGCGCCAGCAGCCAGTTGACAGGGGCCTCTGGAAACACCATATATTTT CASSQLTGASGNTIYF
NA NA TRBJ1-5 TRBV4-1 TGCGCCAGCAGCCAAGTCCGGGGGAATCAGCCCCAGCATTTT CASSQVRGNQPQHF
NA NA TRBJ2-1 TRBV27 TGTGCCAGCAGTCGGCCGGGGTTCAGCGATGAGCAGTTCTTC CASSRPGFSDEQFF
TRBD1 NA TRBJ1-1 TRBV5-3 TGTGCCAGCCCTTGTGACAGGGACACTGAAGCTTTCTTT CASPCDRDTEAFF
TRBD1 few TRBJ1-1 TRBV7-9 TGTGCCAGCAGCTTCACAGGGGTAACTGAAGCTTTCTTT CASSFTGVTEAFF
NA NA TRBJ2-6 TRBV5-1 TGCGCCAGCAGCTTGGGCAGGGGTTCTGGGGCCAACGTCCTGACTTTC CASSLGRGSGANVLTF
NA few TRBJ1-3 TRBV6-1 TGTGCCAGCAGTGACCGACAGCGCCTCGGGGGAAACACCATATATTTT CASSDRQRLGGNTIYF
TRBD1 NA TRBJ2-7 TRBV5-1 TGCGCCAGCAGCTTGGGAGGACAGGGCCCATACGAGCAGTACTTC CASSLGGQGPYEQYF
NA NA TRBJ1-1 TRBV11-1 TGTGCCAGCAGCTTAACAGGTGTAAACACTGAAGCTTTCTTT CASSLTGVNTEAFF
TRBD1 NA TRBJ1-2 TRBV25-1 TGTGCCAGCAGCCCAGGGGGCTATGGCTACACCTTC CASSPGGYGYTF
NA once TRBJ1-1 TRBV19 TGTGCCAGTAGTATATCAGTTAACACTGAAGCTTTCTTT CASSISVNTEAFF
TRBD2 NA TRBJ2-7 TRBV27 TGTGCCAGCAGTCCTCTAGCGGGGAGAGATTACGAGCAGTACTTC CASSPLAGRDYEQYF
NA NA TRBJ2-7 TRBV28 TGTGCCAGCGGCCACGAGCAGTACTTC CASGHEQYF